These T cell receptor beta chains were read from a single sample in a study of blood T cell repertoires in COVID-19. Data came from immunoSEQ multiplex PCR; TCRdb stores just in-frame clones and leaves some out. The top ten hold around 8% of the sample, which has about 45,000 clones, approximately 83% seen once. The sample was peripheral blood. Receptor source: an elderly man in a cohort sampled during active COVID-19. Each CDR3 is given with its conserved first and last residue. The order of the fields is D gene, V gene, J gene, CDR3 protein. The D gene is left open where the match is weak.

>TRBD2|TRBV10-2|TRBJ2-3
CASSEALAGTDTQYF
>NA|TRBV6-5|TRBJ1-2
CASRRGSPYYGYTF
>NA|TRBV6-6|TRBJ2-4
CASSLGGLAKNIQYF
>NA|TRBV19|TRBJ1-5
CASIDTGNSNQPQHF
>NA|TRBV6-4|TRBJ1-2
CASKPDGRYGYTF
>NA|TRBV24-1|TRBJ2-5
CATSDPGTKRIETQYF
>NA|TRBV6-5|TRBJ1-2
CASRGTAGTGYTF
>NA|TRBV6-5|TRBJ1-1
CASKTVSTAGAFF
>NA|TRBV6-1|TRBJ2-2
CASSESAGNTGELFF
>NA|TRBV21-1|TRBJ2-7
CASSKGRGRVVEQYF
>TRBD1|TRBV7-9|TRBJ1-5
CASSLVRDGTVLFHF
>NA|TRBV7-2|TRBJ2-7
CASSLMAGEYEQYF
>NA|TRBV30|TRBJ1-5
CAWSTRANQPQHF
>TRBD2|TRBV7-2|TRBJ2-1
CASSLGLRGTSGSNEQFF
>TRBD2|TRBV27|TRBJ2-5
CASSFIRGREFRETQYF
>TRBD2|TRBV5-1|TRBJ2-1
CASSLAGTSGAYNEQFF